The 17 T cell receptor beta chains given below trace back to one sample, sequenced in a study of cytomegalovirus exposure and HLA in healthy donors. PCR was performed using 60 Vbeta and 13 Jbeta primers. Clones were read by immunoSEQ multiplex PCR, and TCRdb kept only the in-frame ones, dropping some. The table shows around 94,000 clones, with around 60% occurring only once. Sequencing was performed on PBMCs. The receptors originated from a human donor in good health.

This clone was seen a handful of times. The chain's CDR3 is CASRLSGRTDTQYF. The DNA for the CDR3 is TGTGCCAGCAGACTTAGCGGGAGGACAGATACGCAGTATTTT. The chain links TRBV2 to TRBJ2-3, with 10 bases fitting TRBD2. CDR3 length: 14 amino acids. CDR1 is SNHLY and CDR2 is FYNNEI in the germline V gene. The V gene end was trimmed by 6 bases and the J gene end by 3 bases; junction bases not matched to a gene: 3. Looking up the rest from reference TRBV2 and TRBJ2-3 gives the full variable domain: EPEVTQTPSHQVTQMGQEVILRCVPISNHLYFYWYRQILGQKVEFLVSFYNNEISEKSEIFDDQFSVERPDGSNFTLKIRSTKLEDSAMYFCASRLSGRTDTQYFGPGTRLTVL.

V and J are TRBV25-1 and TRBJ2-7, with D possibly TRBD2 on 6 matching bases. The CDR3 is 15 amino acids. Per the germline V gene, CDR1 is MGHDK and CDR2 is SYGVNS. Trimming removed 6 bases at V and 3 bases at J, with 18 bases between. CDR3 amino acids: CASRSSVAGLYEQYF. The CDR3 bases are TGTGCCAGCAGGTCCTCCGTGGCGGGGCTCTACGAGCAGTACTTC.

This clone is judged medium-sized. This sequence joins TRBV6-1 and TRBJ1-3, with D unclear. The V gene's germline CDR1 is MNHNS and CDR2 SASEGT. V was shortened by 8 bases and J by 3 bases, with 8 bases between the two germline ends. This CDR3 has 12 amino acids. As DNA, the CDR3 is TGTGCCAGCCAGACACGTGGAAACACCATATATTTT. Its protein product is CASQTRGNTIYF.

A few counts support this clone. The CDR3 sequence: CASSEATTGKGNTIYF. The CDR3 DNA reads as TGTGCCAGCAGTGAAGCCACGACAGGGAAAGGAAACACCATATATTTT. J is TRBJ1-3 and V is TRBV6-1, with TRBD1 matching over 7 bases. V dropped 0 bases and J dropped 4; count of bases not matched to a gene: 6. The CDR3 extends over 16 amino acids. The germline V gene encodes CDR1 MNHNS and CDR2 SASEGT.

V usage is TRBV19 and J usage is TRBJ2-1; 9 positions agree with TRBD2. The CDR3 totals 16 residues. CDR1 and CDR2 (germline): LNHDA, SQIVND (reference sequence). The V gene end was trimmed by 7 bases and the J gene end by 0 bases; junction bases not matched to a gene: 7. The CDR3 spells CASKLLAGSSYNEQFF. As DNA, the CDR3 is TGTGCCAGTAAGCTACTAGCGGGCAGCTCCTACAATGAGCAGTTCTTC.

The chain has TRBV19 and TRBJ2-5, with TRBD1 identical over 10 bases. V was clipped by 1 base and J by 9 bases; unmatched bases: 8. The CDR3 is 15 residues long. CDR1 is LNHDA, CDR2 SQIVND, per germline (reference sequence). DNA for the CDR3: TGTGCCAGTAGTATAGGGACAGGGGGACCTTATTCCCAGTACTTC. Encoded protein: CASSIGTGGPYSQYF. Full variable domain (outside the CDR3, taken from reference TRBV19 and TRBJ2-5): DGGITQSPKYLFRKEGQNVTLSCEQNLNHDAMYWYRQDPGQGLRLIYYSQIVNDFQKGDIAEGYSVSREKKESFPLTVTSAQKNPTAFYLCASSIGTGGPYSQYFGPGTRLLVL.

This clone has only a few counts. The chain links TRBV7-8 to TRBJ1-5; 10 bases line up with TRBD1. Germline lookup yields CDR1 SGHVS and CDR2 FQNEAQ. V was pared by 2 bases and J by 7 bases, with 8 bases of the junction left unmatched. The CDR3 extends over 16 amino acids. The CDR3 sequence: CASSLLGQGGKQPQHF. For the CDR3, the DNA is TGTGCCAGCAGCTTACTTGGACAGGGGGGTAAACAGCCCCAGCATTTT.

This chain joins TRBV14 and TRBJ2-5; maybe TRBD2 (5 bases). The germline V gene has CDR1 SGHDN and CDR2 FVKESK. V gave up 5 bases and J gave up 11 bases, with 18 bases separating them. The CDR3 contains 13 residues. In DNA form, the CDR3 reads TGTGCCAGCAGCAAGGTGGCCTCAACGGGGCAGTACTTC. Its protein product is CASSKVASTGQYF.

This chain links TRBV28 with TRBJ2-7, with TRBD2 matching over 13 bases. The CDR3 is 17 amino acids. V was clipped by 4 bases and J by 7 bases; unmatched bases: 13. Looked up from germline, CDR1 is MDHEN and CDR2 is SYDVKM. CDR3 DNA: TGTGCCAGCAGTTATCTGACCGGACTAGCGGGAGTGGGAGAGCAGTACTTC. Translating gives CASSYLTGLAGVGEQYF.

V is TRBV2 and J is TRBJ1-2; the D gene is possibly TRBD1 (5 bases). Trimming cost V 7 bases and J 1 base, with 16 bases left between them. Germline CDR1 and CDR2: SNHLY and FYNNEI. This CDR3 has 15 amino acids. For the CDR3, the DNA is TGTGCCAGCATTCCAGGGTCGGCCTATAACTATGGCTACACCTTC. Its protein is CASIPGSAYNYGYTF. Drawing the rest from reference TRBV2 and TRBJ1-2, the complete variable domain is EPEVTQTPSHQVTQMGQEVILRCVPISNHLYFYWYRQILGQKVEFLVSFYNNEISEKSEIFDDQFSVERPDGSNFTLKIRSTKLEDSAMYFCASIPGSAYNYGYTFGSGTRLTVV.

This chain links TRBV18 with TRBJ1-5, with a weak D call TRBD1 (6 bases). Trimming took 6 bases from V and 4 from J, leaving 16 bases between them. The CDR3 length is 15 residues. Germline V lookup: CDR1 KGHSH, CDR2 LQKENI. The CDR3 protein is CASSPTGTPNQPQHF. Written as DNA, the CDR3 is TGTGCCAGCTCTCCAACCGGGACACCGAATCAGCCCCAGCATTTT.

The gene calls are TRBV7-8 and TRBJ1-1; D possibly corresponds to TRBD1 (5 bases). There are 15 residues in the CDR3. Germline V gene data show CDR1 as SGHVS and CDR2 as FQNEAQ. Trimming removed 5 bases from V and 2 bases from J, with 15 bases in between. The CDR3 nucleotides read TGTGCCAGCAGCGGTAGCAGGGATTCCAACACTGAAGCTTTCTTT. Its protein product is CASSGSRDSNTEAFF. Full variable domain (rest looked up from reference TRBV7-8 and TRBJ1-1): GAGVSQSPRYKVAKRGQDVALRCDPISGHVSLFWYQQALGQGPEFLTYFQNEAQLDKSGLPSDRFFAERPEGSVSTLKIQRTQQEDSAVYLCASSGSRDSNTEAFFGQGTRLTVV.

The J gene is TRBJ2-3, the V gene TRBV18; D is unclear. Looked up from germline, CDR1 is KGHSH and CDR2 is LQKENI. The CDR3 covers 15 residues. V was trimmed by 2 bases and J by 0 bases, leaving 9 bases between them. The chain's CDR3 is CASSPTQSSTDTQYF. The CDR3 nucleotides are TGTGCCAGCTCACCAACACAGTCTAGCACAGATACGCAGTATTTT.

This rearrangement joins TRBV5-6 to TRBJ1-1; 7 nucleotides align to TRBD1. V dropped 4 bases and J dropped 2; count of bases not matched to a gene: 8. The CDR3 is 15 amino acids. CDR1 is SGHDT and CDR2 is YYEEEE in the germline V gene. The CDR3 is CASSITGTDNTEAFF. The CDR3, as DNA: TGTGCCAGCAGCATAACCGGGACAGACAACACTGAAGCTTTCTTT.

This sequence joins TRBV11-2 and TRBJ2-7; D unclear. This CDR3 is 13 amino acids long. Germline V CDR1 and CDR2: SGHAT, FQNNGV. V was cut by 2 bases and J by 7 bases, with 12 bases left in between. This chain's CDR3 is CASSLRSGGEQYF. CDR3 bases: TGTGCCAGCAGCTTAAGGTCGGGTGGGGAGCAGTACTTC.

This clone has just a few counts. The chain is built from TRBV7-9 and TRBJ2-5; D gene unclear. V gave up 1 base and J gave up 3 bases, with 6 bases separating them. The V gene's germline CDR1 is SEHNR and CDR2 FQNEAQ (reference sequence). The CDR3 is made up of 13 amino acids. CDR3 in DNA: TGTGCCAGCAGCTTAGACCCAGAAGAGACCCAGTACTTC. Translation: CASSLDPEETQYF.

The rearrangement links TRBV5-8 to TRBJ2-3; D possibly corresponds to TRBD1 (5 bases). The germline V gene encodes CDR1 SGHTS and CDR2 YDEGEE. The CDR3 is 15 residues long. V gave up 4 bases and J gave up 2 bases, with 14 bases separating them. The CDR3 loop is CASSADRPYTDTQYF. The CDR3 DNA sequence: TGTGCCAGCAGCGCTGACAGACCCTACACAGATACGCAGTATTTT.